This TCR beta chain was identified during a study of T-cell memory formation after mild COVID-19. Findings and caveats of the study: Contracting CD4+ clones lay largely in CM and EM, with CD8+ ones residing in EMRA.

The table lists this clonotype with a few counts. The antigen remains unidentified. V was trimmed by 8 bases and J by 1 base, leaving 12 bases between them. CDR3 length equals 14 residues. The germline V gene has CDR1 LNHDA and CDR2 SQIVND (reference sequence). TCRdb reanalysed the 5' RACE reads using MiXCR and keeps one entry per CDR3 protein. The table includes 200,000 to 250,000 distinct CDR3 sequences, roughly a tenth detected once. The receptor comes from a man aged 18 to 35 who had mild COVID-19 (a few samples of this study predate the infection). Cell type and time point are not known. Sequenced input: PBMCs or a T cell subset sorted from them (not recorded which). The chain couples TRBV19 to TRBJ1-5; D remains unclear. CDR3 in DNA: TGTGCCAGTGGGCTCGGACGGAGCAATCAGCCCCAGCATTTT. It specifies CASGLGRSNQPQHF.